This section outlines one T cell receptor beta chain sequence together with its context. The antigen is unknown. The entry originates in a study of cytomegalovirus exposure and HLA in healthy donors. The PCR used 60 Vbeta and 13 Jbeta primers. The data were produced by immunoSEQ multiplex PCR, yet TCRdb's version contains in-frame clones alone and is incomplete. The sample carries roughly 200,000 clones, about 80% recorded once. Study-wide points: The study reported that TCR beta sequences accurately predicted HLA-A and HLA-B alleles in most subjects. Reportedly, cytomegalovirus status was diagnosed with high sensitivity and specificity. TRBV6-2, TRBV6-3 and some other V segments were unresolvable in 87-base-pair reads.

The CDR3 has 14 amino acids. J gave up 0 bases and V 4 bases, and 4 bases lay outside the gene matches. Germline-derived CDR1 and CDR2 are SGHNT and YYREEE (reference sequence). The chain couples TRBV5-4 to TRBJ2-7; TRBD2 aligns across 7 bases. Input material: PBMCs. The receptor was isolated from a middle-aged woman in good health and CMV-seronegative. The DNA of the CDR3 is TGTGCCAGCAGCCCCGGGGGGATCTCCTACGAGCAGTACTTC. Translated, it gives CASSPGGISYEQYF.